The rows below give T cell receptor beta chains drawn from one sample of a study of shared clonotypes between healthy human individuals. Data came from immunoSEQ multiplex PCR; TCRdb stores just in-frame clones and leaves some out. The profile shows approximately 980,000 clones, 70% to 85% of them singletons. Sequencing used memory CD4+ T cells sorted from blood. Source of these receptors: a man aged 18 to 29 in good health. The CDR3 runs from the conserved cysteine through the conserved F or W. The D gene is left open where the match is weak. Clone size is given for some rows only: seen once, a few or many times, or a class if the clone is expanded.

j_gene | abundance | v_gene | d_gene | CDR3aa | CDR3nt
TRBJ2-7 | - | TRBV15 | TRBD2 | CATSRGYSASGGAGEQYF | TGTGCCACCAGCAGAGGTTACTCGGCTAGCGGGGGGGCCGGTGAGCAGTACTTC
TRBJ1-1 | - | TRBV7-9 | - | CASSLARGNTEAFF | TGTGCCAGCAGCTTAGCGAGGGGGAACACTGAAGCTTTCTTT
TRBJ1-2 | - | TRBV6-6 | - | CASEGSYGYTF | TGTGCCAGCGAAGGCTCCTATGGCTACACCTTC
TRBJ2-4 | few | TRBV6-1 | TRBD1 | CASSEGTGESKNIQYF | TGTGCCAGCAGTGAAGGGACAGGGGAGTCCAAAAACATTCAGTACTTC
TRBJ2-7 | - | TRBV9 | - | CASSEGLVSYEQYF | TGTGCCAGCAGCGAGGGACTCGTATCCTACGAGCAGTACTTC
TRBJ1-2 | - | TRBV28 | TRBD1 | CASSSGGGARGGYGYTF | TGTGCCAGCAGTTCGGGAGGGGGCGCCAGGGGTGGCTATGGCTACACCTTC
TRBJ1-1 | - | TRBV6-4 | TRBD1 | CASSAGGVNTEAFF | TGTGCCAGCAGTGCAGGGGGGGTAAACACTGAAGCTTTCTTT
TRBJ1-2 | - | TRBV29-1 | TRBD1 | CSVGDSYGYTF | TGCAGCGTTGGGGACAGCTATGGCTACACCTTC
TRBJ1-2 | - | TRBV28 | - | CASSAPRGYTF | TGTGCCAGCAGTGCCCCCCGGGGCTACACCTTC
TRBJ2-7 | - | TRBV6-6 | TRBD2 | CASSSGLAGRTYEQYF | TGTGCCAGCAGTTCCGGACTAGCGGGCAGAACCTACGAGCAGTACTTC
TRBJ2-1 | - | TRBV5-6 | TRBD1 | CASSSTTGTAAYNEQFF | TGTGCCAGCAGCTCTACCACCGGGACAGCGGCATACAATGAGCAGTTCTTC
TRBJ1-2 | once | TRBV6-1 | - | CASNFRDTTNYGYTF | TGTGCCAGCAACTTTAGGGACACCACCAACTATGGCTACACCTTC
TRBJ1-2 | - | TRBV7-8 | TRBD1 | CASSLLDRGQGGYTF | TGTGCCAGCAGCTTACTGGACAGGGGGCAGGGTGGCTACACCTTC
TRBJ2-1 | - | TRBV5-6 | - | CASSFLGLSSNNEQFF | TGTGCCAGCAGCTTCTTAGGCTTGAGCTCAAACAATGAGCAGTTCTTC
TRBJ1-6 | - | TRBV30 | TRBD1 | CAWSRQGAEALHF | TGTGCCTGGTCCCGTCAGGGGGCAGAGGCCCTCCACTTT
TRBJ2-2 | - | TRBV11-1 | TRBD2 | CASRPSLATGELFF | TGTGCCAGCAGGCCATCACTAGCGACCGGGGAGCTGTTTTTT
TRBJ2-6 | - | TRBV5-6 | TRBD1 | CASSLWGQAPLSGANVLTF | TGTGCCAGCAGCTTGTGGGGACAGGCCCCCCTCTCTGGGGCCAACGTCCTGACTTTC
TRBJ2-7 | few | TRBV11-2 | - | CASSNRGGEQYF | TGTGCCAGCAGTAACAGGGGGGGCGAGCAGTACTTC
TRBJ1-1 | - | TRBV18 | TRBD1 | CASSLTWDRINTEAFF | TGTGCCAGCTCACTTACTTGGGACAGGATAAACACTGAAGCTTTCTTT
TRBJ1-2 | - | TRBV12-5 | - | CASGSSRREGYTF | TGTGCTAGTGGCTCCAGCAGGAGGGAGGGCTACACCTTC
TRBJ1-2 | - | TRBV7-9 | TRBD1 | CASSSQGYGYTF | TGTGCCAGCAGCTCACAGGGGTATGGCTACACCTTC
TRBJ1-5 | - | TRBV4-1 | - | CASSQEERAEGQPQHF | TGCGCCAGCAGCCAAGAGGAGAGGGCAGAGGGTCAGCCCCAGCATTTT
TRBJ2-1 | once | TRBV19 | TRBD2 | CASSVGLANEQFF | TGTGCCAGTAGTGTGGGACTAGCCAATGAGCAGTTCTTC
TRBJ2-7 | - | TRBV30 | TRBD1 | CAWRNRQGVSYEQYF | TGTGCCTGGAGGAATCGACAGGGGGTCTCCTACGAGCAGTACTTC
TRBJ2-2 | - | TRBV30 | - | CAWIGNTGELFF | TGTGCCTGGATCGGGAACACCGGGGAGCTGTTTTTT
TRBJ2-3 | - | TRBV12-5 | TRBD2 | CASSPGTSGTTDTQYF | TGTGCTAGTTCCCCCGGGACTAGCGGGACCACAGATACGCAGTATTTT
TRBJ2-7 | - | TRBV10-3 | - | CAISDGARTGEQYF | TGTGCCATCAGTGATGGGGCCCGGACGGGCGAGCAGTACTTC
TRBJ1-1 | - | TRBV27 | - | CASSLLLSAGMNTEAFF | TGTGCCAGCAGTTTATTATTGTCCGCAGGGATGAACACTGAAGCTTTCTTT
TRBJ2-7 | - | TRBV4-1 | - | CASSKGASGASYEQYF | TGCGCCAGCAGCAAGGGGGCTAGCGGAGCCTCCTACGAGCAGTACTTC
TRBJ2-7 | - | TRBV28 | - | CASSSDGNEQYF | TGTGCCAGCAGCTCGGATGGCAACGAGCAGTACTTC
TRBJ1-4 | few | TRBV19 | - | CASALLGLSGEKLFF | TGTGCCAGTGCCCTTCTGGGCCTCTCCGGTGAAAAACTGTTTTTT
TRBJ1-1 | - | TRBV2 | - | CASRATGTMNTEAFF | TGTGCCAGCAGAGCAACGGGAACTATGAACACTGAAGCTTTCTTT
TRBJ2-3 | few | TRBV5-5 | TRBD1 | CASSRQGGLDTQYF | TGTGCCAGCAGCCGACAGGGGGGTCTAGATACGCAGTATTTT
TRBJ2-1 | - | TRBV6-5 | - | CASSYSSGSYNEQFF | TGTGCCAGCAGTTACTCGAGTGGCAGCTACAATGAGCAGTTCTTC
TRBJ1-3 | many | TRBV29-1 | - | CSVDLPGESSGNTIYF | TGCAGCGTTGACCTCCCAGGGGAGAGCTCTGGAAACACCATATATTTT
TRBJ2-5 | few | TRBV5-7 | - | CASSPRRRSETQYF | TGTGCCAGCAGCCCCAGGCGCAGGTCAGAGACCCAGTACTTC
TRBJ2-7 | - | TRBV29-1 | - | CSVEKEWLPSYEQYF | TGCAGCGTTGAAAAGGAGTGGCTACCATCCTACGAGCAGTACTTC
TRBJ2-7 | - | TRBV12-5 | - | CASGPRQTISYEQYF | TGTGCTAGTGGTCCCAGACAGACGATTTCCTACGAGCAGTACTTC
TRBJ1-1 | - | TRBV30 | TRBD1 | CAWSSAGTVAEAFF | TGTGCCTGGAGTTCGGCCGGGACAGTCGCTGAAGCTTTCTTT
TRBJ1-2 | once | TRBV19 | - | CASRSSGYGYTF | TGTGCCAGTAGGAGCTCAGGATATGGCTACACCTTC
TRBJ1-1 | - | TRBV7-2 | - | CASSFRGMGTEAFF | TGTGCCAGCAGCTTCCGGGGAATGGGGACTGAAGCTTTCTTT
TRBJ2-3 | - | TRBV5-4 | - | CASSLGGRLTDTQYF | TGTGCCAGCAGCTTGGGTGGGAGGCTCACAGATACGCAGTATTTT
TRBJ2-1 | - | TRBV19 | - | CASSMPLAQNSYNEQFF | TGTGCCAGTTCCATGCCTCTAGCGCAGAACTCCTACAATGAGCAGTTCTTC
TRBJ2-7 | - | TRBV15 | TRBD1 | CATSRAGTGVKHEQYF | TGTGCCACCAGCAGAGCAGGGACAGGGGTAAAACACGAGCAGTACTTC
TRBJ2-7 | - | TRBV5-4 | TRBD1 | CASSSGQGVTYEQYF | TGTGCCAGCAGCTCGGGACAGGGGGTGACCTACGAGCAGTACTTC
TRBJ2-7 | - | TRBV30 | TRBD2 | CAWSPGTSGVEQYF | TGTGCCTGGAGTCCCGGGACTAGCGGGGTCGAGCAGTACTTC
TRBJ2-2 | - | TRBV21-1 | - | CASSKPPATSGRGTGELFF | TGTGCCAGCAGCAAACCCCCCGCTACTAGCGGGAGAGGCACCGGGGAGCTGTTTTTT
TRBJ1-2 | - | TRBV18 | - | CASSVTNPLYGYTF | TGTGCCAGCTCAGTGACAAACCCCCTCTATGGCTACACCTTC
TRBJ2-1 | few | TRBV19 | TRBD2 | CASSIGTSGYNEQFF | TGTGCCAGTAGTATAGGGACTAGCGGGTACAATGAGCAGTTCTTC
TRBJ2-4 | once | TRBV4-1 | - | CASSLLQGSGKNIQYF | TGCGCCAGCAGCCTCCTCCAGGGGTCTGGCAAAAACATTCAGTACTTC